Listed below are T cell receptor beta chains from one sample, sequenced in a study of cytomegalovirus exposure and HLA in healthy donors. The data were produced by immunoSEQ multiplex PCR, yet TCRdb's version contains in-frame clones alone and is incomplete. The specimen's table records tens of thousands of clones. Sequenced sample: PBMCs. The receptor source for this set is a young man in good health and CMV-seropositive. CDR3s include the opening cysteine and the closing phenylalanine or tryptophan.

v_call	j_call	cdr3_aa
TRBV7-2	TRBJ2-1	CASSLDSSGHYNEQFF
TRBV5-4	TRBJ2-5	CASSSLTETETQYF
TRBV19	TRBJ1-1	CASSIARNTEAFF
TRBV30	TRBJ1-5	CAWSVTAGLSNQPQHF
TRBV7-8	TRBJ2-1	CASSLVGVGLAGPSSYNEQFF
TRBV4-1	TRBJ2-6	CASSPVRRARSGANVLTF
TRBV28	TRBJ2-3	CASRLTLYGTDTQYF
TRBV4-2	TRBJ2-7	CASSQGPPQGGSYEQYF
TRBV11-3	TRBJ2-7	CASSLDPVGTGSYEQYF
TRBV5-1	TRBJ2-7	CASSLDRGSIGQYF
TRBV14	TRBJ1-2	CASSLHRTHGYTF
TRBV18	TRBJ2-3	CASSPLAGDTDTQYF
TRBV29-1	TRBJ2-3	CSVPREGADTQYF
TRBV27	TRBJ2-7	CASSLRDNSYEQYF
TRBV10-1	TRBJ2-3	CASGPGNHLTDTQYF
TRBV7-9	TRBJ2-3	CASSLATDLTDTQYF
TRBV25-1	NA	CASTRTGMGEQYF
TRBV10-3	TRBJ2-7	CAISEARVYEQYF
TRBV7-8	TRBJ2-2	CASLSSGRSAGELFF
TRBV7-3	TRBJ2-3	CASSSLLAASTDTQYF
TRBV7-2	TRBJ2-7	CASSSPKSGSRNEQYF
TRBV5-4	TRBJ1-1	CASSLGGATTEAFF
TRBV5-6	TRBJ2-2	CASNHRTGVPGELFF
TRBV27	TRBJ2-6	CASRGTLISGANVLTF
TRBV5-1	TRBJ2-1	CASSPAGGPWDEQFF
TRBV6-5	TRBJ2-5	CASSYSTSGETQYF
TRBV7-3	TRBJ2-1	CASSMSSGRVYYDEQFF
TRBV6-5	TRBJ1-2	CASGGGTVTNGYTF
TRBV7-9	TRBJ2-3	CASSLEEGGRQGATDTQYF
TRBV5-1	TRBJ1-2	CASSPGGDYGYTF
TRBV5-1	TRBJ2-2	CASSLGDTRTGELFF
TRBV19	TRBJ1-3	CASSKAGLGNTIYF
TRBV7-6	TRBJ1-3	CASSPDSVPGNTIYF
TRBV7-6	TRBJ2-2	CASSLLGNTGELFF
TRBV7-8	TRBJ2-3	CASSATTSGKVDTQYF
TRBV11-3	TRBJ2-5	CASSLAVVQETQYF
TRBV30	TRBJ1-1	CAWSLGLNTEAFF
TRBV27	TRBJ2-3	CASSLTLLTDTQYF
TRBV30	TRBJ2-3	CAWSPQADTQYF
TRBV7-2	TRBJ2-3	CASTLGSGVLTDTQYF
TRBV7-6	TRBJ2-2	CASSLRRGQDTGELFF
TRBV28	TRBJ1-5	CASSLVRGYSNQPQHF
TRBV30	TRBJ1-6	CAWSAGQDNSPLHF
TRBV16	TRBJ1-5	CASSHRGQDSNQPQHF
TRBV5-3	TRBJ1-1	CARSPQGKTEAFF
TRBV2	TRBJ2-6	CASSDLRGAGANVLTF
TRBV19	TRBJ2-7	CASSTSGRLLEQYF
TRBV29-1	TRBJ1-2	CSAYSPNIYGYTF
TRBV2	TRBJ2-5	CASSEQGQVMETQYF
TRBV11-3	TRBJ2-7	CASSTGGGDVFHEQYF